The 30 T cell receptor beta chains below were found in one sample sequenced in a study of blood T cell repertoires in COVID-19. The assay was immunoSEQ multiplex PCR, and TCRdb's table has in-frame clones only and misses some. The sample carries around 300,000 clones, over 75% recorded once. Sequences were obtained from peripheral blood. These TCRs come from a human donor in a cohort sampled during active COVID-19.

This sequence joins TRBV5-1 and TRBJ1-2; 7 positions match TRBD1. V was pared by 0 bases and J by 8 bases, with 4 bases of the junction left unmatched. CDR1 SGHRS and CDR2 YFSETQ come from the germline V gene. The CDR3 has 13 amino acids. For the CDR3, the DNA is TGCGCCAGCAGCTTGGACAGGGGTCGGGGCTACACCTTC. This sequence encodes CASSLDRGRGYTF.

V usage is TRBV19 and J usage is TRBJ2-7, with a tentative D call TRBD1 (6 bases). V was trimmed by 5 bases and J by 3 bases, leaving 14 bases between them. Germline CDR1 reads LNHDA; CDR2 reads SQIVND (reference sequence). This CDR3 has 14 amino acids. This CDR3 is CASSLTGHNYEQYF. The CDR3 DNA follows: TGTGCCAGTAGTCTGACGGGACATAACTACGAGCAGTACTTC.

The J gene is TRBJ1-4, the V gene TRBV2; a possible D gene is TRBD1 (6 bases). CDR1 and CDR2 from the germline V gene are SNHLY and FYNNEI. Trimming stripped 6 bases from V and 0 bases from J, with 17 bases between. The CDR3 covers 17 residues. The CDR3 region has the DNA TGTGCCAGCAGCTGGACAGAGCCCTATGCAACTAATGAAAAACTGTTTTTT. Protein: CASSWTEPYATNEKLFF.

The genes are TRBV5-1 and TRBJ1-1; 10 nucleotides line up with TRBD1. The CDR3 is made up of 14 amino acids. The J segment lost 8 bases and the V segment lost 4 bases, leaving 8 bases of the junction unmatched. Germline assignment: CDR1 SGHRS and CDR2 YFSETQ. CDR3 residues: CASSVRDRGIEAFF. CDR3 nucleotide sequence: TGCGCCAGCAGCGTCCGGGACAGGGGAATAGAAGCTTTCTTT.

The genes are TRBV30 and TRBJ2-6; D is unresolved. Germline lookup yields CDR1 GTSNPN and CDR2 SVGIG (reference sequence). This CDR3 region has 14 residues. V lost 3 bases and J 3 bases, leaving 9 bases between the germline ends. CDR3 bases: TGTGCCTGGAGGTCCGGAGTTGGGGCCAACGTCCTGACTTTC. Translated: CAWRSGVGANVLTF.

The V gene is TRBV12-3 or TRBV12-4, the J gene TRBJ2-5; D possibly corresponds to TRBD1 (5 bases). Trimming removed 5 bases from V and 2 bases from J, with 9 bases in between. This CDR3 is 13 amino acids long. As DNA, the CDR3 is TGTGCCAGCAGTCCTCAGGGACAAGAGACCCAGTACTTC. Translating gives CASSPQGQETQYF.

Ten or more counts support this clone. The chain has TRBV3-1 (or the pseudogene TRBV3-2) and TRBJ1-1, with unresolved D. The CDR3 loop spans 17 amino acids. Germline CDR1 reads LGHDT; CDR2 reads YNNKEL (reference sequence). The V gene lost 3 bases and the J gene lost 2 bases, with 19 bases spanning the gap. Here the CDR3 DNA reads TGTGCCAGCAGCCATACGATTTTAAACAGAATCAACACTGAAGCTTTCTTT. It is translated as CASSHTILNRINTEAFF.

V gene TRBV28 combines with J gene TRBJ2-4; 9 bases agree with TRBD1. The CDR3 sequence is 15 residues long. After removal of 7 bases from V and 4 bases from J, the junction contained 8 bases not matched to a gene. CDR1 is MDHEN and CDR2 is SYDVKM in the germline V gene. The CDR3 DNA reads as TGTGCCAGCATGGGGACAGGGTGGGGGAAAAACATTCAGTACTTC. This encodes CASMGTGWGKNIQYF.

The rearrangement links TRBV10-2 to TRBJ2-1, with TRBD1 matching 9 bases. This CDR3 region has 15 residues. The germline gives CDR1 WSHSY, CDR2 SAAADI. Trimming at V came to 2 bases and at J to 6 bases, leaving 5 bases not matched to a gene. The CDR3 loop reads CASSELGQGGNEQFF. The CDR3 nucleotides read TGCGCCAGCAGTGAGCTGGGACAGGGCGGCAATGAGCAGTTCTTC.

This clone was picked up one time. V usage is TRBV24-1 and J usage is TRBJ2-1; D may be TRBD2 (7 bases). The CDR3 totals 16 residues. Germline V gene sequence: CDR1 KGHDR, CDR2 SFDVKD. V was clipped by 3 bases and J by 0 bases, with 11 bases between them. The CDR3 coding sequence is TGTGCCACCAGTGATGGGGGGGCTAGCTCCTACAATGAGCAGTTCTTC. Protein sequence: CATSDGGASSYNEQFF.

J is TRBJ1-5 and V is TRBV19; 7 positions match TRBD1. The CDR3 is 13 amino acids. With V trimmed by 9 bases and J by 4 bases, 6 bases remained unmatched. Per the germline V gene, CDR1 is LNHDA and CDR2 is SQIVND (reference sequence). The CDR3 here is CARKDRRNQPQHF. The CDR3, as DNA: TGTGCCAGGAAGGACAGGAGAAATCAGCCCCAGCATTTT. Full variable domain (outside the CDR3, taken from reference TRBV19 and TRBJ1-5): DGGITQSPKYLFRKEGQNVTLSCEQNLNHDAMYWYRQDPGQGLRLIYYSQIVNDFQKGDIAEGYSVSREKKESFPLTVTSAQKNPTAFYLCARKDRRNQPQHFGDGTRLSIL.

This clone was seen once. This chain uses TRBV24-1 with TRBJ1-1; 8 nucleotides align to TRBD1. V was pared by 8 bases and J by 3 bases, with 7 bases of the junction left unmatched. The CDR3 spans 14 residues. The germline CDR1 and CDR2 sequences are KGHDR and SFDVKD. Written as DNA, the CDR3 is TGTGCCACCACAGGGGGCGAAGGGGACACTGAAGCTTTCTTT. Translating it yields CATTGGEGDTEAFF.

This sequence joins TRBV7-9 and TRBJ1-2, with D possibly being TRBD1 (6 bases). The V end was cut by 2 bases, the J end by 8 bases, with 15 bases between. Germline CDR1 and CDR2: SEHNR and FQNEAQ (reference sequence). The CDR3 is 14 amino acids. The CDR3 region has the DNA TGTGCCAGCAGCTTAATCGGGGCAGGGGACGGCTACACCTTC. It translates to CASSLIGAGDGYTF.

The chain is built from TRBV5-6 and TRBJ2-3; no clear D. The CDR3 totals 13 residues. Germline CDR1 is SGHDT and CDR2 is YYEEEE. Trimming shortened V by 2 bases and J by 6 bases, and 10 bases separated the two germline ends. This CDR3 reads CASSLVEPDTQYF. The CDR3 bases are TGTGCCAGCAGCTTAGTGGAGCCCGATACGCAGTATTTT.

The rearrangement uses TRBV7-2 and TRBJ1-1; D is uncertain. Trimming took off 0 bases at V and 5 bases at J, with 7 bases between the two ends. This CDR3 is 13 amino acids long. Germline-derived CDR1 and CDR2 are SGHTA and FQGNSA. CDR3 sequence: CASSLAMRTEAFF. CDR3 in DNA: TGTGCCAGCAGCTTAGCGATGAGGACTGAAGCTTTCTTT.

The V gene is TRBV15, the J gene TRBJ1-2; no reliable D call. Germline-derived CDR1 and CDR2 are LNHNV and YYDKDF (reference sequence). V was trimmed by 0 bases and J by 1 base, leaving 6 bases between them. The CDR3 runs to 14 residues. CDR3 DNA: TGTGCCACCAGCAGAGACGGGGTTAACTATGGCTACACCTTC. It translates to CATSRDGVNYGYTF.

The chain combines TRBV15 with TRBJ2-7, with a weak D call TRBD1 (6 bases). The V end was cut by 1 base, the J end by 5 bases, with 18 bases between. Germline assignment: CDR1 LNHNV and CDR2 YYDKDF (reference sequence). The CDR3 contains 16 residues. DNA for the CDR3: TGTGCCACCAGCAGAGGGACGGCAGGGGTCGTCGACGAGCAGTACTTC. It codes for CATSRGTAGVVDEQYF.

The chain employs TRBV20-1 and TRBJ2-2; D gene ambiguous. The CDR3 is made up of 11 amino acids. In germline, CDR1 is DFQATT, CDR2 SNEGSKA (reference sequence). V lost 1 base and J 8 bases, leaving 5 bases between the germline ends. CDR3 bases: TGCAGTGCTAGAGGCAGGGGGGAGCTGTTTTTT. It yields the protein CSARGRGELFF.

The V gene is TRBV11-2, the J gene TRBJ1-3, with 7 positions matching TRBD1. J lost 7 bases, V lost 5 bases, and 2 bases had no gene match. Germline V gives CDR1 SGHAT, CDR2 FQNNGV. This CDR3 is 12 amino acids long. The CDR3 DNA sequence: TGTGCCAGCAGCCAGACAGGGAACACCATATATTTT. This sequence encodes CASSQTGNTIYF.

This clone showed up just once. The chain links TRBV4-2 to TRBJ1-4; weak D call: TRBD1 (6 bases). Trimming left V 1 base short and J 8 bases short, with 14 bases between. This CDR3 has 15 amino acids. CDR1 is LGHNA, CDR2 YNFKEQ, per germline. CDR3 region: CASSQGQAAEEKLFF. The CDR3 DNA follows: TGTGCCAGCAGCCAAGGACAGGCCGCAGAAGAAAAACTGTTTTTT.

This clone was detected only once. J is TRBJ2-1 and V is TRBV5-1; 9 bases line up with TRBD1. Germline loops: CDR1 SGHRS, CDR2 YFSETQ. J lost 2 bases, V lost 4 bases, and 4 bases had no gene match. The CDR3 has 15 residues. The CDR3, as DNA: TGCGCCAGCAGCCCCGGGACAGGGCCCTACAATGAGCAGTTCTTC. Protein: CASSPGTGPYNEQFF.

J is TRBJ1-6 and V is TRBV3-1 (or the pseudogene TRBV3-2), with 7 bases identical to TRBD1. Germline CDR1 and CDR2: LGHDT and YNNKEL (reference sequence). V was clipped by 4 bases and J by 6 bases; unmatched bases: 3. CDR3 length equals 14 residues. DNA for the CDR3: TGTGCCAGCAGCCTGAGACAGGGTAATTCACCCCTCCACTTT. This sequence encodes CASSLRQGNSPLHF.

This chain uses TRBV5-4 with TRBJ1-1; possible D gene TRBD1, 5 bases. Looked up from germline, CDR1 is SGHNT and CDR2 is YYREEE (reference sequence). Trimming pared 0 bases from V and 4 bases from J, leaving 10 bases between. The CDR3 spans 14 residues. The CDR3 sequence is CASSLEGDRTEAFF. The CDR3, as DNA: TGTGCCAGCAGCTTGGAAGGGGATCGCACTGAAGCTTTCTTT.

The chain couples TRBV30 to TRBJ2-2; 7 bases line up with TRBD2. With 7 bases clipped from V and 6 bases from J, the junction kept 8 bases outside the gene matches. CDR3 length equals 13 residues. Germline V gives CDR1 GTSNPN, CDR2 SVGIG (reference sequence). CDR3 residues: CALSGRGAGELFF. The CDR3 bases are TGTGCCTTGTCCGGTCGGGGGGCCGGGGAGCTGTTTTTT.

The J gene is TRBJ2-7, the V gene TRBV6-1, with D tentatively TRBD2 (6 bases). The ends were cut back, 2 bases at V and 3 bases at J, with 17 bases in the middle. The CDR3 sequence is 16 residues long. The germline V gene has CDR1 MNHNS and CDR2 SASEGT. The DNA for the CDR3 is TGTGCCAGCAGTGAACGGGCGGGGCTCGAGGGCTACGAGCAGTACTTC. Amino acid sequence: CASSERAGLEGYEQYF.

V is TRBV19 and J is TRBJ2-3; weak D call: TRBD2 (5 bases). CDR1 is LNHDA, CDR2 SQIVND, per germline (reference sequence). CDR3 length: 14 residues. V lost 4 bases and J 1 base, leaving 9 bases between the germline ends. In DNA, the CDR3 is TGTGCCAGTAGTACGTGGGGAGGCACAGATACGCAGTATTTT. Protein product: CASSTWGGTDTQYF.

The gene calls are TRBV28 and TRBJ1-1; maybe TRBD1 (6 bases). Germline lookup yields CDR1 MDHEN and CDR2 SYDVKM. This CDR3 is built from 14 residues. The V and J ends lost 3 bases and 4 bases respectively, with 12 bases between them. The CDR3 DNA sequence: TGTGCCAGCAGTTTTGGGGGGGCGAGCACTGAAGCTTTCTTT. This codes for CASSFGGASTEAFF.

The V and J genes are TRBV24-1 and TRBJ1-2; a weak D match, TRBD1 (5 bases). Germline V gene data show CDR1 as KGHDR and CDR2 as SFDVKD. The CDR3 consists of 12 residues. The V end was cut by 6 bases, the J end by 8 bases, with 12 bases between. CDR3 residues: CATSSGSRGYTF. The CDR3 bases are TGTGCCACCAGTTCAGGGTCTCGGGGCTACACCTTC.

J is TRBJ2-7 and V is TRBV24-1; 7 bases align to TRBD1. Germline V gene data show CDR1 as KGHDR and CDR2 as SFDVKD. The CDR3 is 13 amino acids. V dropped 6 bases and J dropped 5; count of bases not matched to a gene: 6. In DNA, the CDR3 is TGTGCCACCAGTTCGTGGCAGGGGGACGAGCAGTACTTC. Translation: CATSSWQGDEQYF.

V gene TRBV10-2 combines with J gene TRBJ2-4, with D tentatively TRBD2 (6 bases). This CDR3 is 14 amino acids long. Looked up from germline, CDR1 is WSHSY and CDR2 is SAAADI. With 7 bases removed from V and 0 bases from J, the gap between germline ends came to 10 bases. The CDR3 region has the DNA TGCGCCAGCATGGGGGAGGAAGCCAAAAACATTCAGTACTTC. Translating gives CASMGEEAKNIQYF.